This T cell receptor beta chain was retrieved from a study of blood T cell repertoires in COVID-19 (dated by TCRdb to the early 2020s). In the study overall: Collaborator samples came from the United States, Italy and Spain and covered acute and convalescent phases of COVID-19. Nearly every sample came with metadata listing a de-identified subject ID, COVID-19 status, age in years and sex. The prospective study material was composed of cDNA or gDNA derived from T cells, B-cell-depleted T cells, or PBMCs. The dataset comprised deeply sampled blood TCRbeta repertoires from subjects exposed to, actively infected with, or recovered from COVID-19. The repertoires were released in a freely available public database intended as a resource for research on the immune response to SARS-CoV-2. Where available, HLA class I and class II types were taken from metadata supplied by the sample provider and were not determined by assay-based typing. Samples were obtained from the ongoing ImmuneRACE study (first 160 participants) and from 1,254 subjects provided by 6 global collaborators. Beyond this particular receptor, the publication reports: How much clinical and demographic metadata was included differed by source and by participant, and the metadata was provided uncurated.

TCRbeta CDR3 regions were amplified from genomic DNA using the immunoSEQ Assay, a bias-controlled multiplex PCR. Per the source publication's procedure: The number of nucleated cells in each sample was estimated by amplification of reference gene primers within the assay. Sequence reads were collapsed and filtered to measure the absolute abundance of every unique TCRbeta CDR3 rearrangement. For each sample, productive Simpson clonality was calculated as the square root of Simpson's diversity index across productive rearrangements. The immuneACCESS repertoire file appears here via TCRdb, limited to in-frame rearrangements. These files lack a portion of the clones; in checked studies, under half of the deficit traces to unresolved V genes, and the cause of the others is not known. Clonal size and the V and J genes are those of that table, whereas D and trimming came from the DNA. A total of roughly 70,000 clones appear in this sample, roughly four fifths of them only once. 20% to 25% of the sample is in the top ten clones.

Whole blood was collected in K2EDTA tubes by collaborating institutions according to the institutions' own protocols. Collaborator samples were shipped for TCRbeta analysis as frozen whole blood, isolated PBMCs, or DNA extracted from either sample type. Measured from the cysteine to the phenylalanine, the CDR3 is 13 residues long. Of all the DNA, just the CDR3 is kept, 39 bases in frame from base 1. Via the germline V gene, CDR1 is MDHEN and CDR2 SYDVKM. V has 6 bases trimmed and J has 5 bases trimmed; junction bases matching no gene number 5. In the case of this clone: The antigen this receptor binds is unknown. No qualities accompany the bases; no much larger clone lies one base away.

The sample taken for sequencing was peripheral blood. The V gene is TRBV28 and the J gene is TRBJ2-5; TRBD1 matches 8 bases in the middle. This TCR derives from a man in his 70s with acute or convalescent COVID-19. The CDR3 reads CASSWGTGETQYF. The DNA sequence follows: TGTGCCAGCAGCTGGGGGACAGGCGAGACCCAGTACTTC.